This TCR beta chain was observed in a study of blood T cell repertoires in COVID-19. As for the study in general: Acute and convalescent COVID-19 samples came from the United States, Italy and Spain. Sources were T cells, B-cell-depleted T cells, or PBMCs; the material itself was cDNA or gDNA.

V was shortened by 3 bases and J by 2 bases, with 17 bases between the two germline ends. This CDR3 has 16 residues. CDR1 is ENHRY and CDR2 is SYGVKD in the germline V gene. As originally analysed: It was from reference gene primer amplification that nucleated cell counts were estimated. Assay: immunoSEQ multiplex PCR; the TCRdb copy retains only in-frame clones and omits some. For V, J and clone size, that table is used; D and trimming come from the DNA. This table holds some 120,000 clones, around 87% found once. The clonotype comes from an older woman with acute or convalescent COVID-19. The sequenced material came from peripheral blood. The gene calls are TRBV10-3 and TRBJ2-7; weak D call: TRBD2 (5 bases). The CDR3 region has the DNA TGTGCCATCAGTGACCCGGGATTGCGGGCCCCCTACGAGCAGTACTTC. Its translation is CAISDPGLRAPYEQYF.